This T cell receptor beta chain appears in the sequencing data of a study of cytomegalovirus exposure and HLA in healthy donors. Study-level results: With high specificity and sensitivity, the classifier reportedly diagnosed cytomegalovirus status. In a later analysis, TCR beta V- and J-gene trimming showed a link to a missense DCLRE1C variant.

About this clone: Its antigen remains unknown.

Looked up from germline, CDR1 is SNHLY and CDR2 is FYNNEI. This CDR3 is 16 amino acids long. Trimming left V 7 bases short and J 0 bases short, with 16 bases between. The PCR ran on 60 Vbeta and 13 Jbeta primers. Sequencing used immunoSEQ multiplex PCR; TCRdb keeps in-frame clones, though not all of them. In the table there are around 100,000 clones, 55% to 70% of which are singletons. The clonotype comes from a woman under 40 in good health and CMV-seronegative. The rearrangement joins TRBV2 to TRBJ2-1; tentative D call: TRBD2 (5 bases). Sequencing was done on a sample of PBMCs. CDR3 nucleotide sequence: TGTGCCAGCATGGGGAGTCTGCTGGACTCCTACAATGAGCAGTTCTTC. Its translation is CASMGSLLDSYNEQFF.